The rows below give T cell receptor beta chains drawn from one sample of a study of T cell changes during pregnancy in multiple sclerosis. The data were produced by immunoSEQ multiplex PCR, yet TCRdb's version contains in-frame clones alone and is incomplete. The sample has 25,000 to 35,000 clones, 70% to 90% seen once; the top ten hold about 0.8%. Material: CD4+ T cells from peripheral blood mononuclear cells, obtained in the first trimester of pregnancy. These receptor sequences come from a female donor in good health, enrolled as a control in a pregnancy study. The CDR3 runs from the conserved cysteine through the conserved F or W. Each record gives: D gene, J gene, clone size, V gene, CDR3 DNA, CDR3 protein. The D gene is left open where the match is weak. The size entry is marked missing in some rows and otherwise reads once, few, many or a size class.

d_gene: NA; j_gene: TRBJ2-7; abundance: NA; v_gene: TRBV4-2; CDR3nt: TGTGCCAGCAGCCAAGATGGGGGACAAAAAGCCTACGAGCAGTACTTC; CDR3aa: CASSQDGGQKAYEQYF
d_gene: TRBD1; j_gene: TRBJ1-2; abundance: NA; v_gene: TRBV19; CDR3nt: TGTGCCAGTAGTACAGGGGGCGACGACTATGGCTACACCTTC; CDR3aa: CASSTGGDDYGYTF
d_gene: TRBD1; j_gene: TRBJ2-3; abundance: NA; v_gene: TRBV5-1; CDR3nt: TGCGCCAGCAGCTTGGCCGGACAGGGGACAGATACGCAGTATTTT; CDR3aa: CASSLAGQGTDTQYF
d_gene: TRBD1; j_gene: TRBJ2-2; abundance: NA; v_gene: TRBV7-3; CDR3nt: TGTGCCAGCAGCTGGACAGGGCCCACCGGGGAGCTGTTTTTT; CDR3aa: CASSWTGPTGELFF
d_gene: NA; j_gene: TRBJ1-1; abundance: NA; v_gene: TRBV5-1; CDR3nt: TGCGCCAGCAGCTCCCCCACCAGGGGAACTGAAGCTTTCTTT; CDR3aa: CASSSPTRGTEAFF
d_gene: TRBD1; j_gene: TRBJ2-1; abundance: NA; v_gene: TRBV6-1; CDR3nt: TGTGCCACCATGGGGACAGGCTACAATGAGCAGTTCTTC; CDR3aa: CATMGTGYNEQFF
d_gene: NA; j_gene: TRBJ1-3; abundance: NA; v_gene: TRBV9; CDR3nt: TGTGCCAGCAGCGTATTTCGGGGGGGGGACGGACTGGGAAACACCATATATTTT; CDR3aa: CASSVFRGGDGLGNTIYF
d_gene: TRBD2; j_gene: TRBJ2-1; abundance: once; v_gene: TRBV15; CDR3nt: TGTGCCACCAGCAGAGAGAAACTAGCGGGGGGCCCTAGGAATGAGCAGTTCTTC; CDR3aa: CATSREKLAGGPRNEQFF
d_gene: NA; j_gene: TRBJ2-3; abundance: NA; v_gene: TRBV7-9; CDR3nt: TGTGCCAGCAGCTTAGCCTATAGCACAGATACGCAGTATTTT; CDR3aa: CASSLAYSTDTQYF
d_gene: NA; j_gene: TRBJ2-3; abundance: few; v_gene: TRBV25-1; CDR3nt: TGTGCCAGCAGCGGCTCAGGTTTCACAGATACGCAGTATTTT; CDR3aa: CASSGSGFTDTQYF
d_gene: TRBD1; j_gene: TRBJ1-5; abundance: NA; v_gene: TRBV6-1; CDR3nt: TGTGCCAGCAGTCCCCGACAGGGAAGTCAGCCCCAGCATTTT; CDR3aa: CASSPRQGSQPQHF
d_gene: NA; j_gene: TRBJ1-3; abundance: once; v_gene: TRBV10-3; CDR3nt: TGTGCCTCTGCTTGGGACACCGACACTGGAAACACCATATATTTT; CDR3aa: CASAWDTDTGNTIYF
d_gene: NA; j_gene: TRBJ2-2; abundance: once; v_gene: TRBV6-5; CDR3nt: TGTGCCAGCAGAGGGGACAAGGGTGGCGGGGAGCTGTTTTTT; CDR3aa: CASRGDKGGGELFF
d_gene: TRBD1; j_gene: TRBJ1-1; abundance: once; v_gene: TRBV5-1; CDR3nt: TGCGCCAGCATCATTTCTCCGGGACAGAGCACTGAAGCTTTCTTT; CDR3aa: CASIISPGQSTEAFF
d_gene: NA; j_gene: TRBJ1-1; abundance: NA; v_gene: TRBV4-3; CDR3nt: TGCGCCAGCAGCCAAGATTGGCAGGGGACTGAAGCTTTCTTT; CDR3aa: CASSQDWQGTEAFF
d_gene: NA; j_gene: TRBJ1-6; abundance: NA; v_gene: TRBV5-6; CDR3nt: TGTGCCAGCAGCTCGGGACAATATAATTCACCCCTCCACTTT; CDR3aa: CASSSGQYNSPLHF
d_gene: NA; j_gene: TRBJ1-1; abundance: NA; v_gene: TRBV28; CDR3nt: TGTGCCAGCACCCTGGGGGGCACTGAAGCTTTCTTT; CDR3aa: CASTLGGTEAFF
d_gene: TRBD1; j_gene: TRBJ1-2; abundance: NA; v_gene: TRBV7-8; CDR3nt: TGTGCCAGCAGCTTAAGTAGGGGCAGGGGGAAGGGCTACACCTTC; CDR3aa: CASSLSRGRGKGYTF
d_gene: NA; j_gene: TRBJ1-3; abundance: NA; v_gene: TRBV9; CDR3nt: TGTGCCAGCAGCGTTGCGGGACTCCAGAGCTCTGGAAACACCATATATTTT; CDR3aa: CASSVAGLQSSGNTIYF
d_gene: TRBD2; j_gene: TRBJ2-1; abundance: NA; v_gene: TRBV10-3; CDR3nt: TGTGCCACGAAAGAGCGGGGGGCTAACAATGAGCAGTTCTTC; CDR3aa: CATKERGANNEQFF
d_gene: NA; j_gene: TRBJ2-5; abundance: NA; v_gene: TRBV7-2; CDR3nt: TGTGCCAGCAGCTTAGATCGGGAGACCCAGTACTTC; CDR3aa: CASSLDRETQYF
d_gene: TRBD1; j_gene: TRBJ1-5; abundance: NA; v_gene: TRBV10-3; CDR3nt: TGTGCCATCAGTGAAAAAGGGGGCCTTGGCAATCAGCCCCAGCATTTT; CDR3aa: CAISEKGGLGNQPQHF
d_gene: NA; j_gene: TRBJ2-3; abundance: NA; v_gene: TRBV11-1; CDR3nt: TGTGCCAGCAGCTTAGATCCAGGGGCCTCCACAGATACGCAGTATTTT; CDR3aa: CASSLDPGASTDTQYF
d_gene: TRBD2; j_gene: TRBJ2-2; abundance: NA; v_gene: TRBV4-2; CDR3nt: TGTGCCAGCAGCCTAATCCTTGAAGCGGGACTAGCGGGGGGATCAAACACCGGGGAGCTGTTTTTT; CDR3aa: CASSLILEAGLAGGSNTGELFF
d_gene: TRBD2; j_gene: TRBJ2-1; abundance: NA; v_gene: TRBV2; CDR3nt: TGTGCCAGCAGTGGCCAGCGGGGACTACATGAGCAGTTCTTC; CDR3aa: CASSGQRGLHEQFF
d_gene: NA; j_gene: TRBJ2-1; abundance: once; v_gene: TRBV7-2; CDR3nt: TGTGCCAGCAGCTTACAGGGGCTCCGAAACAATGAGCAGTTCTTC; CDR3aa: CASSLQGLRNNEQFF
d_gene: TRBD1; j_gene: TRBJ1-2; abundance: NA; v_gene: TRBV11-3; CDR3nt: TGTGCCAGCAGCTCCGCTGGACAGGGTCATGGCTACACCTTC; CDR3aa: CASSSAGQGHGYTF
d_gene: TRBD2; j_gene: TRBJ2-3; abundance: NA; v_gene: TRBV7-9; CDR3nt: TGTGCCAGCAGCCCCCCGGCTTCCAGCGGGGTAGATACGCAGTATTTT; CDR3aa: CASSPPASSGVDTQYF
d_gene: NA; j_gene: TRBJ2-1; abundance: NA; v_gene: TRBV7-9; CDR3nt: TGTGCCAGCAGCTACCCTGCTTTGGGTCGGGGTAAATTCAATGAGCAGTTCTTC; CDR3aa: CASSYPALGRGKFNEQFF
d_gene: TRBD1; j_gene: TRBJ1-4; abundance: NA; v_gene: TRBV9; CDR3nt: TGTGCCAGCAGCGTAACAGGGGGCTATGCAACTAATGAAAAACTGTTTTTT; CDR3aa: CASSVTGGYATNEKLFF
d_gene: NA; j_gene: TRBJ2-7; abundance: NA; v_gene: TRBV6-1; CDR3nt: TGTGCCAGCAGTGAAGCCGGCGGGACCTACGAGCAGTACTTC; CDR3aa: CASSEAGGTYEQYF
d_gene: TRBD1; j_gene: TRBJ1-2; abundance: NA; v_gene: TRBV5-1; CDR3nt: TGCGCCAGCAGCGGACAGGGCAACTATGGCTACACCTTC; CDR3aa: CASSGQGNYGYTF
d_gene: TRBD1; j_gene: TRBJ1-3; abundance: NA; v_gene: TRBV5-1; CDR3nt: TGCGCCAGCAGCCCGGGGACAGGAAATATAGACACCATATATTTT; CDR3aa: CASSPGTGNIDTIYF
d_gene: TRBD1; j_gene: TRBJ2-7; abundance: NA; v_gene: TRBV19; CDR3nt: TGTGCCAGTAGTTTCGGGACAGGGGGGGAGGAGCAGTACTTC; CDR3aa: CASSFGTGGEEQYF